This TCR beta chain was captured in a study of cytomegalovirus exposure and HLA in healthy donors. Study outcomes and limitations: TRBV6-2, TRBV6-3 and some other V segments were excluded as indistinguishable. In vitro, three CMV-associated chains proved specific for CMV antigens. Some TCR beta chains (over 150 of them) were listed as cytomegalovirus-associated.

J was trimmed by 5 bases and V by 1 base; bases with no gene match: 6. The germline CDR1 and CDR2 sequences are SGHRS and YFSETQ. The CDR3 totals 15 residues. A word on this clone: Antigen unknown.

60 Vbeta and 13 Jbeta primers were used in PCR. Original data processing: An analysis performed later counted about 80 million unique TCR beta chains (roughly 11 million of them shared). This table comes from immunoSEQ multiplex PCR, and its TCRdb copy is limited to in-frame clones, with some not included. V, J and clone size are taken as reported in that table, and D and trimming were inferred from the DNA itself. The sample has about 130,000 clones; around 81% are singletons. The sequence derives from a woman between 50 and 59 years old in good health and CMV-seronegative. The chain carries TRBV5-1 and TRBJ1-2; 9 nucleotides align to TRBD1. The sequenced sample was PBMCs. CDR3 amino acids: CASSLQGQGKYGYTF. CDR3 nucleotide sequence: TGCGCCAGCAGCTTGCAGGGACAGGGAAAGTATGGCTACACCTTC.